What follows are 20 T cell receptor beta chains derived from one specimen sequenced in a study of CD8 T cells in Susac syndrome. Random hexamers were used to reverse transcribe the RNA input (about 0.45 to 1 ug). TCRdb independently ran MiXCR on the immunoSEQ multiplex PCR reads; one entry per CDR3 protein. The table lists about 200,000 distinct CDR3 sequences, more than 85% of them singletons. The sample was CD4+ T cells from PBMCs. Receptors originate from a human donor with Susac syndrome.

The chain has TRBV19 and TRBJ1-2; D gene unclear. V gave up 7 bases and J gave up 8 bases, with 17 bases separating them. The CDR3 has 13 residues. Germline CDR1 reads LNHDA; CDR2 reads SQIVND (reference sequence). The CDR3 DNA sequence: TGTGCCAGTACCGCCTCGGGGTCTCGGGGCTACACCTTC. It specifies CASTASGSRGYTF.

The chain recombines TRBV28 with TRBJ1-5; the D is unclear. The CDR3 consists of 15 residues. Germline CDR1 is MDHEN and CDR2 is SYDVKM. Trimming took 6 bases from V and 0 from J, leaving 12 bases between them. CDR3 loop: CASSYPATSNQPQHF. Here the CDR3 DNA reads TGTGCCAGCAGCTACCCGGCGACTAGCAATCAGCCCCAGCATTTT.

V is TRBV5-1 and J is TRBJ2-7; D may be TRBD2 (5 bases). Between the trimmed V and J ends, which lost 1 base and 6 bases, there was a span of 14 bases. The CDR3 runs to 14 residues. Germline CDR1 and CDR2: SGHRS and YFSETQ. The CDR3 protein is CASSLRSSSREQYF. The CDR3 region has the DNA TGCGCCAGCAGCTTGCGTTCTTCTAGCCGCGAGCAGTACTTC.

V usage is TRBV18 and J usage is TRBJ2-1, with 7 bases fitting TRBD2. Germline V CDR1 and CDR2: KGHSH, LQKENI. The CDR3 has 18 residues. The junction had 15 bases not matched to a gene; V was cut back by 0 bases and J by 7 bases. The CDR3 bases are TGTGCCAGCTCACCACCGACTGGCGCGGGAGTAACTGTGAATGAGCAGTTCTTC. Encoded protein: CASSPPTGAGVTVNEQFF. The whole variable domain, filled in from reference TRBV18 and TRBJ2-1, reads NAGVMQNPRHLVRRRGQEARLRCSPMKGHSHVYWYRQLPEEGLKFMVYLQKENIIDESGMPKERFSAEFPKEGPSILRIQQVVRGDSAAYFCASSPPTGAGVTVNEQFFGPGTRLTVL.

V gene TRBV9 combines with J gene TRBJ2-1, with a possible D match to TRBD2 (5 bases). There are 15 residues in the CDR3. V shed 4 bases and J shed 8 bases, with 19 bases lying between them. Germline values: CDR1 SGDLS, CDR2 YYNGEE. This chain's CDR3 is CASSPSNWRLHEQFF. CDR3 in DNA: TGTGCCAGCAGCCCCTCAAACTGGAGGCTCCATGAGCAGTTCTTC.

The chain joins TRBV5-5 to TRBJ2-5, with D perhaps matching TRBD1 (6 bases). Trimming removed 4 bases from V and 4 bases from J, with 14 bases in between. The V gene's germline CDR1 is SGHKS and CDR2 YYEKEE (reference sequence). The CDR3 sequence is 14 residues long. Here the CDR3 reads CASSHKTGGETQYF. CDR3 coding DNA: TGTGCCAGCAGCCATAAGACAGGTGGAGAGACCCAGTACTTC.

This chain links TRBV12-3 or TRBV12-4 with TRBJ2-2; D is tentatively TRBD1 or TRBD2 (5 bases each). CDR3 size: 14 residues. V was trimmed by 7 bases and J by 1 base, leaving 10 bases between them. The CDR3 region has the DNA TGTGCCAGCACTCTTGGGGGGAACACCGGGGAGCTGTTTTTT. Its protein is CASTLGGNTGELFF.

The gene calls are TRBV29-1 and TRBJ1-1, with no clear D. CDR1 and CDR2 from the germline V gene are SQVTM and ANQGSEA. V was clipped by 5 bases and J by 1 base, with 14 bases between them. The CDR3 contains 14 residues. The CDR3 DNA is TGCAGCGTTTTAAAACGACTGACGAACACTGAAGCTTTCTTT. Encoded protein: CSVLKRLTNTEAFF.

This clonotype was found once. The chain couples TRBV3-1 to TRBJ2-1; a possible D gene is TRBD1 (5 bases). Between the trimmed V and J ends, which lost 5 bases and 9 bases, there was a span of 14 bases. The CDR3 covers 13 residues. Germline V lookup: CDR1 LGHDT, CDR2 YNNKEL (reference sequence). For the CDR3, the DNA is TGTGCCAGCAGCACCGGTTTGGGGCGTGAGCAGTTCTTC. Translating gives CASSTGLGREQFF.

The DNA for the CDR3 is TGTGCCAGCAGTTTTGGGAGGGACTCACCCCTCCACTTT. It yields the protein CASSFGRDSPLHF. The rearrangement uses TRBV12-3 or TRBV12-4 and TRBJ1-6, with TRBD1 as a possible D gene (5 bases). The CDR3 totals 13 residues. V was shortened by 3 bases and J by 10 bases, with 10 bases between the two germline ends.

This CDR3 reads CASSLATGQGYGYTF. Here the CDR3 DNA reads TGTGCCAGCAGCTTAGCCACGGGACAGGGTTATGGCTACACCTTC. The chain has TRBV7-9 and TRBJ1-2; 9 bases agree with TRBD1. V shed 0 bases, J shed 5 bases, and the junction held 4 bases outside the gene matches. This CDR3 contains 15 residues. Germline V gene lookup returns CDR1 SEHNR and CDR2 FQNEAQ (reference sequence).

This clonotype has only a few counts. The chain uses TRBV6-1 and TRBJ1-1; maybe TRBD1 (5 bases). The germline V gene has CDR1 MNHNS and CDR2 SASEGT. This CDR3 comprises 15 residues. V gave up 6 bases and J gave up 4 bases, with 18 bases separating them. The CDR3 reads CASRANQGVRTEAFF. The CDR3, as DNA: TGTGCCAGCAGAGCAAACCAGGGAGTACGCACTGAAGCTTTCTTT.

V gene TRBV6-2 or TRBV6-3 combines with J gene TRBJ2-1; TRBD2 aligns across 12 bases. Germline CDR1 is MNHEY and CDR2 is SVGEGT. Trimming at V came to 0 bases and at J to 7 bases, leaving 10 bases not matched to a gene. This CDR3 spans 18 amino acids. The chain's CDR3 is CASSYSTLLAGGFNEQFF. The CDR3 nucleotides read TGTGCCAGCAGTTACTCCACTTTGCTAGCGGGAGGGTTTAATGAGCAGTTCTTC.

J is TRBJ2-5 and V is TRBV9, with 13 bases lining up with TRBD2. The V and J ends lost 3 bases and 5 bases, in that order; junction bases with no gene match: 10. Per germline, CDR1 SGDLS and CDR2 YYNGEE. This CDR3 is built from 17 residues. CDR3 sequence reads: CASSARGLAGDFETQYF. Here the CDR3 DNA reads TGTGCCAGCAGCGCCCGCGGACTAGCGGGAGACTTTGAGACCCAGTACTTC.

The rearrangement joins TRBV28 to TRBJ2-5, with TRBD1 matching over 7 bases. Looked up from germline, CDR1 is MDHEN and CDR2 is SYDVKM. Unmatched junction bases numbered 15, after V lost 7 bases and J lost 4 bases. There are 16 residues in the CDR3. This chain's CDR3 is CASTPRDRALRETQYF. The CDR3 DNA reads as TGTGCCAGCACCCCTAGGGACAGAGCCCTTCGAGAGACCCAGTACTTC.

V gene TRBV20-1 combines with J gene TRBJ2-7; unclear D gene. Trimming shortened V by 2 bases and J by 3 bases, and 14 bases separated the two germline ends. The V gene's germline CDR1 is DFQATT and CDR2 SNEGSKA (reference sequence). The CDR3 length is 14 residues. The CDR3 coding sequence is TGCAGTGCTAGACCGGCTCAAGGGAACTACGAGCAGTACTTC. Protein product: CSARPAQGNYEQYF.

The gene calls are TRBV5-1 and TRBJ1-3; TRBD1 aligns across 7 bases. The CDR3 extends over 14 amino acids. Germline CDR1 is SGHRS and CDR2 is YFSETQ. V was pared by 4 bases and J by 4 bases, with 5 bases of the junction left unmatched. The CDR3 region has the DNA TGCGCCAGCAGCGAAGGGACAGCCGGAAACACCATATATTTT. It specifies CASSEGTAGNTIYF.

CDR3 in DNA: TGTGCCAGCAGCTTTACAGGGGACTATGGCTACACCTTC. Translation: CASSFTGDYGYTF. The V gene is TRBV12-3 or TRBV12-4, the J gene TRBJ1-2, with 7 positions matching TRBD1. The CDR3 runs to 13 residues. The junction had 4 bases not matched to a gene; V was cut back by 6 bases and J by 3 bases.

The CDR3 sequence: CASSGGGLYNNEQFF. Here the CDR3 DNA reads TGTGCCAGCAGCGGGGGGGGACTATATAACAATGAGCAGTTCTTC. The J gene is TRBJ2-1, the V gene TRBV9, with 7 bases matching TRBD2. This CDR3 region has 15 residues. The germline gives CDR1 SGDLS, CDR2 YYNGEE. Trimming cost V 3 bases and J 5 bases; bases outside gene matches: 8.

Of note for this clonotype: The germline gene is not matched at one end of the junction; a read error may be the cause. The gene calls are TRBV7-2 and TRBJ2-1; 7 bases fit TRBD2. The CDR3 is made up of 15 amino acids. Germline-derived CDR1 and CDR2 are SGHTA and FQGNSA. The CDR3 bases are TGTGCCAGCAGCCGGGACTACAACTCCAACAATGAGCAGTTCTTC. Encoded protein: CASSRDYNSNNEQFF.